This T cell receptor beta chain was retrieved from a study of beta chain features in type 1 diabetes. CDR3 length: 12 residues. The V end was cut by 7 bases, the J end by 4 bases, with 14 bases between. Germline V gene data show CDR1 as SQVTM and CDR2 as ANQGSEA. Study-wide points: Type 1 diabetes patients had TCRB CDR3s that were shorter (moderately but significantly so) in all four CD4+ subsets. When cDNA is sequenced, cells with high TCR expression could be over-represented. HLA influence on TCRB rearrangement stayed unresolved here.

Remarks on this clone: The antigen is not known.

Each of the sorted populations had a purity greater than 95%. As every portion of the isolated RNA was reverse transcribed, the sequencing read expressed TCRB transcripts. The table came from immunoSEQ multiplex PCR; TCRdb's copy has only in-frame clones and leaves some out. Found here are some 700,000 clones, over 10% of them singletons; the top ten hold approximately 0.02%. V and J are TRBV29-1 and TRBJ2-7; D is possibly TRBD2 (6 bases). Sequences were obtained from naive CD4+ T cells from blood. This TCR was recovered from a young man with type 1 diabetes. CDR3 loop: CSAGGSGYEQYF. The CDR3 region has the DNA TGCAGCGCCGGGGGATCGGGGTACGAGCAGTACTTC.